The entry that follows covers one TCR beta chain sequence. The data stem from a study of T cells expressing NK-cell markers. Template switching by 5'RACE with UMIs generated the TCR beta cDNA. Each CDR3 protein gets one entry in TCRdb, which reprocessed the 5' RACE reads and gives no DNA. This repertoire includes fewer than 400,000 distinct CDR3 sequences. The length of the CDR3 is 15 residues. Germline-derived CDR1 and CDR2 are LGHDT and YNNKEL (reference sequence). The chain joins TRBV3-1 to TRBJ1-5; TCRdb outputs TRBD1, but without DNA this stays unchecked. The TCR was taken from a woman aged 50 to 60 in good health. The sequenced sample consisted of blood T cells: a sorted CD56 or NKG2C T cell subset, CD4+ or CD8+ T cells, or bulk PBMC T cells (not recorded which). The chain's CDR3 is CASSQLRGPGQPQHF.